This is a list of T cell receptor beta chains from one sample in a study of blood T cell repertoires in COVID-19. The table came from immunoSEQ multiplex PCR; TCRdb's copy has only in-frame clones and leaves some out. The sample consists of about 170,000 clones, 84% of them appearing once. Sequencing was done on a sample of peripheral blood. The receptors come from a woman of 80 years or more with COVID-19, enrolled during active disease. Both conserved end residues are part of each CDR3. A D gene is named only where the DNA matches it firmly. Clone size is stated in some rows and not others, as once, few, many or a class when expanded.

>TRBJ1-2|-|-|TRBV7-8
CASSLLGGARGYTF
TGTGCCAGCAGCTTATTAGGGGGGGCTAGGGGCTACACCTTC
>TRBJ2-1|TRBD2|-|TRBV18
CASSQSSGNNEQFF
TGTGCCAGCTCACAGTCTAGCGGGAACAATGAGCAGTTCTTC
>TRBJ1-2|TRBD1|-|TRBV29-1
CSVGEGAGGYTF
TGCAGCGTTGGCGAGGGGGCGGGTGGCTACACCTTC
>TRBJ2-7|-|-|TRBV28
CASSPFSRTHLYF
TGTGCCAGCAGCCCCTTCTCACGGACTCACCTGTACTTC
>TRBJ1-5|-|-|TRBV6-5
CASSFQSNQPQHF
TGTGCCAGCAGTTTCCAGAGCAATCAGCCCCAGCATTTT
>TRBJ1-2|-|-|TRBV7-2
CASSLDWGRDGGYTF
TGTGCCAGCAGCTTAGATTGGGGCAGGGATGGCGGCTACACCTTC
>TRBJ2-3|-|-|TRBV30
CACIFRDTQYF
TGTGCCTGCATATTCCGGGATACGCAGTATTTT
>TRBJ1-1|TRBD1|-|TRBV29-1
CSVRTGEWGGGEAFF
TGCAGCGTGAGGACAGGGGAGTGGGGCGGCGGTGAAGCTTTCTTT
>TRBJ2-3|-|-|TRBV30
CAWSVGLAGTGDTQYF
TGTGCCTGGAGTGTAGGGCTAGCGGGGACAGGAGATACGCAGTATTTT
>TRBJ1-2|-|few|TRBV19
CASNLNRDGHYGYTF
TGTGCCAGTAACCTCAACAGGGACGGCCACTATGGCTACACCTTC
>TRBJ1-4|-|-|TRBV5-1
CASSSGYGEKLFF
TGCGCCAGCAGCTCAGGGTATGGTGAAAAACTGTTTTTT
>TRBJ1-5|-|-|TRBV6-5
CASSYRGGQPQHF
TGTGCCAGCAGTTACAGGGGGGGGCAGCCCCAGCATTTT
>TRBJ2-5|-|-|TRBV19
CASSDPLGANLPETQYF
TGTGCCAGTAGCGACCCGCTAGGGGCGAACCTCCCAGAGACCCAGTACTTC
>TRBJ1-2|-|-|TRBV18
CASSLEGHHYGYTF
TGTGCCAGCTCGCTTGAGGGACATCACTATGGCTACACCTTC
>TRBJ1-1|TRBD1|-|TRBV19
CASRNRGLMNTEAFF
TGTGCCAGTAGAAACAGGGGGCTGATGAACACTGAAGCTTTCTTT
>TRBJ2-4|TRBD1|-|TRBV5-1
CASSLRQGVGINIQYF
TGCGCCAGCAGCTTGAGACAGGGGGTAGGGATAAACATTCAGTACTTC
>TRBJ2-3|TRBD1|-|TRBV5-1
CASSLQGSVDTQYF
TGCGCCAGCAGCTTACAGGGGTCGGTCGATACGCAGTATTTT
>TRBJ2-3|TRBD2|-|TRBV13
CASSLKGLAGPDTQYF
TGTGCCAGCAGCCTAAAGGGACTAGCGGGGCCAGATACGCAGTATTTT
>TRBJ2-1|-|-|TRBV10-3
CAISDSDGSSYNEQFF
TGTGCCATCAGTGACTCGGACGGGAGCTCCTACAATGAGCAGTTCTTC
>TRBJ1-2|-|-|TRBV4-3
CASSQSRGMTLGYTF
TGCGCCAGCAGCCAATCTCGGGGGATGACATTAGGCTACACCTTC
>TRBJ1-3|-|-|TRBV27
CASSLSQGSGNTIYF
TGTGCCAGCAGTTTATCTCAGGGGTCTGGAAACACCATATATTTT
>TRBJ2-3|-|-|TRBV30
CAWRQSDTQYF
TGTGCCTGGAGACAGTCAGATACGCAGTATTTT
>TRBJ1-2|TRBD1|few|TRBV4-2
CASSPWTGADGYTF
TGTGCCAGCAGCCCGTGGACAGGGGCGGATGGCTACACCTTC